These T cell receptor beta chains were read from a single sample in a study of spatial heterogeneity in lung cancer. One entry per CDR3 protein, called by TCRdb with MiXCR from the 5' RACE reads. The table has some 23,000 distinct CDR3 sequences, under 6.5% seen once. The sequenced sample was lung tumor tissue, obtained at surgery. The receptors were sampled from a male donor with early-stage non-small cell lung cancer. Both conserved end residues are part of each CDR3. Each record gives: clone size, V gene, D gene, J gene, CDR3 protein, CDR3 DNA. The D gene is left open where the match is weak. Some rows have no size entry. The others give once, few or many, or a class for an expanded clone.

>many|TRBV5-1|TRBD2|TRBJ2-7
CASSLGSAGGFSISSYEQYF
TGCGCCAGCAGCTTGGGGTCTGCGGGAGGCTTTTCCATCAGCTCCTACGAGCAGTACTTC
>many|TRBV7-3|NA|TRBJ2-2
CASSLNPRTGELFF
TGTGCCAGCAGCTTAAATCCTCGCACCGGGGAGCTGTTTTTT
>many|TRBV27|TRBD2|TRBJ2-5
CASSLGREETQYF
TGTGCCAGCAGTTTGGGGAGGGAAGAGACCCAGTACTTC
>once|TRBV3-1|NA|TRBJ2-7
CASSRGRVEQYF
TGTGCCAGCAGCCGCGGGCGGGTTGAGCAGTACTTC
>many|TRBV24-1|NA|TRBJ2-1
CATSASWRINYNEQFF
TGTGCCACCAGTGCTTCCTGGAGGATTAACTACAATGAGCAGTTCTTC
>NA|TRBV23-1|NA|TRBJ2-1
CASSQSGIYNEQFF
TGCGCCAGCAGTCAATCAGGAATTTACAATGAGCAGTTCTTC
>many|TRBV28|NA|TRBJ1-2
CASSSERGYTF
TGTGCCAGCAGTTCGGAAAGGGGCTACACCTTC
>few|TRBV29-1|NA|TRBJ1-1
CSATLMQGNTEAFF
TGCAGCGCTACCTTAATGCAGGGGAACACTGAAGCTTTCTTT
>few|TRBV28|NA|TRBJ1-5
CASWGGANQPQHF
TGTGCCAGCTGGGGGGGAGCAAATCAGCCCCAGCATTTT
>few|TRBV7-2|NA|TRBJ2-7
CASSFLPGDYEQYF
TGTGCCAGCAGCTTCCTCCCAGGGGACTACGAGCAGTACTTC
>many|TRBV18|NA|TRBJ2-7
CASSPRSDSWNEQYF
TGTGCCAGCTCACCACGGTCAGACAGTTGGAACGAGCAGTACTTC
>few|TRBV7-2|TRBD2|TRBJ2-3
CASSLSRLAGGLPPSTDTQYF
TGTGCCAGCAGCTTATCTCGGCTAGCGGGAGGTCTCCCGCCTAGCACAGATACGCAGTATTTT
>many|TRBV6-5|NA|TRBJ1-1
CASKNSPGVNTEAFF
TGTGCCAGCAAGAACTCTCCCGGGGTGAACACTGAAGCTTTCTTT
>many|TRBV5-1|NA|TRBJ2-5
CASATGDIETQYF
TGCGCCAGCGCCACGGGGGATATCGAGACCCAGTACTTC
>many|TRBV7-8|NA|TRBJ2-4
CASSPGPPPQNIQYF
TGTGCCAGCAGCCCGGGACCTCCACCCCAAAACATTCAGTACTTC
>NA|TRBV25-1|TRBD1|TRBJ2-6
CASTPTGGHSTGANVLTF
TGTGCCAGCACCCCGACAGGGGGTCATAGCACTGGGGCCAACGTCCTGACTTTC
>many|TRBV7-2|NA|TRBJ2-7
CASSTPRRRLVVSYEQYF
TGTGCCAGCAGCACGCCCCGCAGGAGACTAGTTGTCTCCTACGAGCAGTACTTC
>many|TRBV7-9|TRBD1|TRBJ1-3
CASSTGQGGLSGNTIYF
TGTGCCAGCAGCACGGGACAGGGGGGACTCTCTGGAAACACCATATATTTT
>few|TRBV27|NA|TRBJ2-6
CASSSLSRAGANVLTF
TGTGCCAGCAGTAGTTTGAGTAGGGCCGGGGCCAACGTCCTGACTTTC
>NA|TRBV4-2|TRBD2|TRBJ2-1
CASSPLAGGLAYNEQFF
TGTGCCAGCAGCCCACTAGCGGGGGGTTTGGCATACAATGAGCAGTTCTTC
>many|TRBV5-4|TRBD2|TRBJ2-3
CASSFRLAGGPTDTQYF
TGTGCCAGCAGCTTTCGCCTAGCGGGAGGGCCGACAGATACGCAGTATTTT
>many|TRBV5-1|TRBD1|TRBJ1-4
CASSLEQGGEKLFF
TGCGCCAGCAGCTTGGAGCAGGGGGGTGAAAAACTGTTTTTT
>many|TRBV5-1|TRBD1|TRBJ1-2
CASSGGTGYGYTF
TGCGCCAGCAGCGGCGGGACAGGGTATGGCTACACCTTC
>many|TRBV2|TRBD2|TRBJ2-5
CASHPSGGTQTQYF
TGTGCCAGCCACCCATCGGGGGGAACCCAGACCCAGTACTTC
>many|TRBV9|TRBD1|TRBJ2-7
CASSVGDRVPYEQYF
TGTGCCAGCAGCGTTGGGGACAGGGTCCCCTACGAGCAGTACTTC
>NA|TRBV3-1|TRBD2|TRBJ2-5
CASSQLAGGRGTQYF
TGTGCCAGCAGCCAACTAGCGGGGGGCCGGGGGACCCAGTACTTC
>many|TRBV10-3|NA|TRBJ2-7
CAIRGAAASYEQYF
TGTGCCATCAGAGGGGCTGCTGCCTCCTACGAGCAGTACTTC
>many|TRBV5-6|NA|TRBJ2-3
CASSLTDTQYF
TGTGCCAGCAGCCTCACAGATACGCAGTATTTT
>many|TRBV28|TRBD2|TRBJ2-5
CASSTPSGAGRAQYF
TGTGCCAGCAGCACACCTAGCGGGGCGGGCCGGGCCCAGTACTTC
>many|TRBV19|TRBD2|TRBJ2-2
CASIPAAGGTGELFF
TGTGCCAGTATACCTGCCGCGGGGGGCACCGGGGAGCTGTTTTTT
>medium-sized|TRBV29-1|NA|TRBJ2-6
CSVVSLKRSGANVLTF
TGCAGCGTTGTGAGCCTTAAGAGATCTGGGGCCAACGTCCTGACTTTC
>NA|TRBV20-1|TRBD2|TRBJ2-1
CSAPFSGPRGCNEQFF
TGCAGTGCCCCCTTTAGCGGGCCCCGGGGCTGCAATGAGCAGTTCTTC
>NA|TRBV28|NA|TRBJ2-2
CASSRTTESTGELFF
TGTGCCAGCAGTCGAACTACAGAGTCTACCGGGGAGCTGTTTTTT
>few|TRBV12-3/TRBV12-4|TRBD2|TRBJ2-2
CASSPVAGGPVGTGELFF
TGTGCCAGCAGTCCGGTAGCGGGAGGGCCGGTAGGCACCGGGGAGCTGTTTTTT
>many|TRBV4-1|NA|TRBJ1-5
CASSQDGVGAGPHQPQHF
TGCGCCAGCAGCCAAGATGGGGTGGGAGCAGGACCACATCAGCCCCAGCATTTT
>many|TRBV7-9|TRBD2|TRBJ2-7
CASSSSGTSGRFGQYF
TGTGCCAGCAGCTCGTCCGGGACTAGCGGGAGATTTGGGCAGTACTTC
>few|TRBV7-2|NA|TRBJ2-3
CASSLQGSTDTQYF
TGTGCCAGCAGCTTGCAGGGTTCCACAGATACGCAGTATTTT
>few|TRBV28|NA|TRBJ1-2
CASSPPWEGPRGYTF
TGTGCCAGCAGTCCTCCATGGGAGGGCCCCAGGGGCTACACCTTC
>few|TRBV18|NA|TRBJ1-2
CASSQGTSANYGYTF
TGTGCCAGCTCACAGGGGACATCGGCCAACTATGGCTACACCTTC
>many|TRBV6-1|NA|TRBJ2-5
CASTSLGQYQETQYF
TGTGCCAGCACCTCCCTGGGGCAGTACCAAGAGACCCAGTACTTC
>many|TRBV5-1|NA|TRBJ2-1
CASSKPTGRSYNEQFF
TGCGCCAGCAGCAAACCTACGGGGCGATCCTACAATGAGCAGTTCTTC
>many|TRBV30|NA|TRBJ2-6
CAWTGSPSGANVLTF
TGTGCCTGGACAGGATCCCCCTCTGGGGCCAACGTCCTGACTTTC
>few|TRBV2|TRBD1|TRBJ1-5
CASGGQSNQPQHF
TGTGCCAGCGGGGGACAGAGCAATCAGCCCCAGCATTTT
>NA|TRBV5-1|NA|TRBJ2-2
CASAGTRNTGELFF
TGCGCCAGCGCCGGGACACGGAACACCGGGGAGCTGTTTTTT
>few|TRBV13|NA|TRBJ2-7
CASSLAGGTYEQYF
TGTGCCAGCAGCTTAGCGGGCGGAACCTACGAGCAGTACTTC
>many|TRBV5-6|NA|TRBJ1-6
CASSLAGGFRNSPLHF
TGTGCCAGCAGCTTGGCGGGGGGCTTCAGGAATTCACCCCTCCACTTT
>many|TRBV5-4|NA|TRBJ2-2
CASNVNTNTGELFF
TGTGCCAGCAATGTGAATACGAACACCGGGGAGCTGTTTTTT
>many|TRBV11-1|NA|TRBJ2-3
CASSHRVGVTDTQYF
TGTGCCAGCAGCCACCGGGTCGGGGTGACAGATACGCAGTATTTT
>many|TRBV20-1|TRBD2|TRBJ2-1
CSAPPRRGGMLSYNEQFF
TGCAGTGCCCCCCCACGGCGGGGAGGGATGTTATCCTACAATGAGCAGTTCTTC
>many|TRBV7-2|TRBD1|TRBJ1-2
CASSMTGAFGYTF
TGTGCCAGCAGCATGACAGGGGCTTTTGGCTACACCTTC
>many|TRBV28|NA|TRBJ2-3
CASSSITGGADTQYF
TGTGCCAGCAGTTCTATAACAGGGGGGGCAGATACGCAGTATTTT
>many|TRBV12-3/TRBV12-4|TRBD1|TRBJ1-4
CASSLGWGTGTVNEKLFF
TGTGCCAGCAGTCTTGGTTGGGGTACCGGGACAGTAAATGAAAAACTGTTTTTT
>many|TRBV7-2|TRBD1|TRBJ2-7
CASSRDRSYEQYF
TGTGCCAGCAGCCGGGACAGATCCTACGAGCAGTACTTC
>many|TRBV5-1|NA|TRBJ1-4
CASSHFPPYGGEKLFF
TGCGCCAGCAGTCACTTCCCTCCCTATGGGGGTGAAAAACTGTTTTTT
>many|TRBV5-1|NA|TRBJ2-3
CASSLGQNTDTQYF
TGCGCCAGCAGCTTGGGACAGAACACAGATACGCAGTATTTT
>many|TRBV2|NA|TRBJ2-6
CASSAGANVLTF
TGTGCCAGCAGTGCTGGGGCCAACGTCCTGACTTTC
>many|TRBV6-1|TRBD2|TRBJ2-2
CATSPRGGSTGELFF
TGTGCCACCAGCCCACGGGGGGGATCCACCGGGGAGCTGTTTTTT